Described below is a single T cell receptor beta chain sequence and its context. What it recognizes is unknown. The data were obtained in a study of T cell responses to AZD1222 COVID-19 vaccine. The overall study: Second doses that came at about 4 or about 12 weeks were put together. Study-wide points: Baseline antibody screening turned up just a handful of seropositive AZD1222 recipients. Elevations in Spike-specific TCR breadth and depth followed administration of two AZD1222 doses. Nearly half of the spike-specific TCRs reportedly recognize variant regions that carry no mutations.

V lost 4 bases to trimming and J lost 14 bases; unmatched junction nucleotides: 8. CDR3 length: 12 residues. The germline V gene encodes CDR1 LNHDA and CDR2 SQIVND (reference sequence). Assay used: immunoSEQ multiplex PCR; TCRdb lists only in-frame clones, some missing. The table lists more than 110,000 clones, approximately 91% of them singletons. This receptor was identified in an adult in good health. The sample in question was peripheral blood, obtained on day 0 of AZD1222 vaccination. The V call is TRBV19, the J call TRBJ1-2; 9 bases match TRBD1. The CDR3, as DNA: TGTGCCAGTAGTAGAAGAACAGGGGGCGCAACCTTC. This codes for CASSRRTGGATF. Looking up the rest from reference TRBV19 and TRBJ1-2 gives the full variable domain: DGGITQSPKYLFRKEGQNVTLSCEQNLNHDAMYWYRQDPGQGLRLIYYSQIVNDFQKGDIAEGYSVSREKKESFPLTVTSAQKNPTAFYLCASSRRTGGATFGSGTRLTVV.